These 17 T cell receptor beta chains were sequenced from one sample in a study of blood T cell repertoires in COVID-19 (dated by TCRdb to between 2020 and 2021). Library generation was performed with the immunoSEQ multiplex PCR assay. TCRdb took this table from immuneACCESS and kept in-frame rearrangements with V and J called. Such tables lack part of the clones; where checked against another copy, unresolved V genes explain under half of the gap, and the rest is unexplained. The sample records about 250,000 clones, about four fifths of which are singletons. 8.9% of the sample is taken by the ten largest. Sequencing was done on a sample of peripheral blood. All receptors derive from a man aged 80 or over with acute or convalescent COVID-19.

V usage is TRBV18 and J usage is TRBJ2-7; 7 bases align to TRBD1. CDR1 and CDR2 (germline): KGHSH, LQKENI. The CDR3 loop spans 14 amino acids. V shed 6 bases, J shed 6 bases, and the junction held 11 bases outside the gene matches. The CDR3 reads CASSPDQGVGEQYF. The CDR3 DNA is TGTGCCAGCTCCCCTGATCAGGGGGTGGGCGAGCAGTACTTC. Full variable domain (missing parts from reference TRBV18 and TRBJ2-7): NAGVMQNPRHLVRRRGQEARLRCSPMKGHSHVYWYRQLPEEGLKFMVYLQKENIIDESGMPKERFSAEFPKEGPSILRIQQVVRGDSAAYFCASSPDQGVGEQYFGPGTRLTVT.

J is TRBJ2-7 and V is TRBV3-1 (or the pseudogene TRBV3-2), with 7 positions matching TRBD1. This CDR3 has 13 residues. J lost 2 bases, V lost 6 bases, and 4 bases had no gene match. CDR1 is LGHDT, CDR2 YNNKEL, per germline (reference sequence). DNA for the CDR3: TGTGCCAGCAGACCCACAGGGGCCTACGAGCAGTACTTC. Its protein product is CASRPTGAYEQYF.

This chain joins TRBV7-8 and TRBJ2-2; D is perhaps TRBD2 (7 bases). The germline gives CDR1 SGHVS, CDR2 FQNEAQ. V was cut by 5 bases and J by 4 bases, with 41 bases left in between. This CDR3 is 24 amino acids long. CDR3 in amino acids: CASSLEARDTGRASGTSGTGELFF. The CDR3 DNA is TGTGCCAGCAGCCTCGAGGCCCGGGACACCGGACGAGCTAGCGGAACCTCGGGCACCGGGGAGCTGTTTTTT.

V gene TRBV20-1 combines with J gene TRBJ1-3, with a tentative D call TRBD1 (5 bases). The length of the CDR3 is 16 residues. Germline assignment: CDR1 DFQATT and CDR2 SNEGSKA (reference sequence). Trimming took 3 bases from V and 4 from J, leaving 19 bases between them. This CDR3 is CSASLAGNRAGNTIYF. The CDR3 region has the DNA TGCAGTGCTAGTTTGGCAGGGAATCGGGCGGGAAACACCATATATTTT.

V and J are TRBV2 and TRBJ1-1; TRBD1 agrees at 7 bases. Per the germline V gene, CDR1 is SNHLY and CDR2 is FYNNEI. V lost 8 bases to trimming and J lost 4 bases; unmatched junction nucleotides: 7. The CDR3 sequence is 13 residues long. The chain's CDR3 is CASGAGGFTEAFF. CDR3 sequence (DNA): TGTGCCAGCGGGGCAGGGGGTTTCACTGAAGCTTTCTTT.

The chain employs TRBV18 and TRBJ1-1, with D possibly matching TRBD1 (5 bases). In germline, CDR1 is KGHSH, CDR2 LQKENI. V gave up 1 base and J gave up 0 bases, with 21 bases separating them. The CDR3 extends over 19 amino acids. The CDR3 loop is CASSPRGGGYGTVNTEAFF. CDR3 nucleotide sequence: TGTGCCAGCTCACCACGCGGGGGGGGATATGGGACGGTGAACACTGAAGCTTTCTTT.

This clone occurred a few times. The rearrangement joins TRBV15 to TRBJ1-4; 11 nucleotides line up with TRBD1. This CDR3 is built from 15 residues. The ends lost 1 base at V and 10 bases at J; junction bases unmatched: 5. The V gene's germline CDR1 is LNHNV and CDR2 YYDKDF (reference sequence). CDR3 nucleotides: TGTGCCACCAGCAGAGGGCGGACAGGGGGCGTAAAACTGTTTTTT. Translated: CATSRGRTGGVKLFF.

This rearrangement joins TRBV11-2 to TRBJ1-4; maybe TRBD1 (6 bases). The CDR3 extends over 15 amino acids. Trimming shortened V by 1 base and J by 5 bases, and 11 bases separated the two germline ends. Germline-derived CDR1 and CDR2 are SGHAT and FQNNGV. The CDR3 DNA reads TGTGCCAGCAGCTTAGCAGGGGTTCCCAATGAAAAACTGTTTTTT. Its translation is CASSLAGVPNEKLFF.

The rearrangement links TRBV18 to TRBJ1-6; D not resolved. This CDR3 has 14 amino acids. CDR1 is KGHSH and CDR2 is LQKENI in the germline V gene. V lost 4 bases and J 0 bases, leaving 4 bases between the germline ends. As DNA, the CDR3 is TGTGCCAGCTCACAGAGCTCCTATAATTCACCCCTCCACTTT. The encoded protein is CASSQSSYNSPLHF.

The V and J genes are TRBV5-1 and TRBJ2-7; 7 nucleotides match TRBD1. Germline trimming cut 0 bases from V and 8 bases from J; bases unmatched to any gene: 14. The CDR3 has 16 residues. CDR1 is SGHRS and CDR2 is YFSETQ in the germline V gene. This CDR3 is CASSLAPQGTLGQQYF. DNA of the CDR3: TGCGCCAGCAGCTTGGCCCCACAGGGGACACTGGGCCAGCAGTACTTC.

The genes are TRBV10-2 and TRBJ2-7; 9 bases line up with TRBD1. Germline V CDR1 and CDR2: WSHSY, SAAADI. The CDR3 extends over 15 amino acids. V lost 7 bases to trimming and J lost 0 bases; unmatched junction nucleotides: 7. This CDR3 is CASTRDRDSSYEQYF. The CDR3 region has the DNA TGCGCCAGCACACGGGACAGGGATAGCTCCTACGAGCAGTACTTC.

The chain employs TRBV24-1 and TRBJ2-7; 8 nucleotides match TRBD1. The CDR3 contains 14 residues. V shed 4 bases, J shed 5 bases, and the junction held 6 bases outside the gene matches. Germline CDR1 KGHDR, CDR2 SFDVKD. In nucleotides, the CDR3 is TGTGCCACCAGTGAAATGGGACAGGACCACGAGCAGTACTTC. Translating gives CATSEMGQDHEQYF.

The chain carries TRBV11-3 and TRBJ1-1; 7 positions agree with TRBD1. Germline values: CDR1 SGHNT, CDR2 YENEEA. This CDR3 spans 15 amino acids. Germline trimming cut 1 base from V and 5 bases from J; bases unmatched to any gene: 7. CDR3 sequence: CASSLGEGAGTEAFF. The CDR3 bases are TGTGCCAGCAGCTTAGGTGAGGGGGCAGGGACTGAAGCTTTCTTT.

The chain combines TRBV3-1 (or the pseudogene TRBV3-2) with TRBJ2-3; D gene uncertain. Germline V gene lookup returns CDR1 LGHDT and CDR2 YNNKEL (reference sequence). The CDR3 has 16 amino acids. V was shortened by 0 bases and J by 6 bases, with 16 bases between the two germline ends. The CDR3 bases are TGTGCCAGCAGCCAAGATCTAAGGAGATCTGAGGATACGCAGTATTTT. Its translation is CASSQDLRRSEDTQYF.

The chain recombines TRBV7-9 with TRBJ1-5, with D possibly TRBD1 on 6 matching bases. V shed 4 bases and J shed 6 bases, with 16 bases lying between them. Germline CDR1 and CDR2: SEHNR and FQNEAQ (reference sequence). This CDR3 region has 15 residues. CDR3 sequence reads: CASSSQGLLGQPQHF. CDR3 bases: TGTGCCAGCAGCTCCCAGGGGCTCCTGGGTCAGCCCCAGCATTTT.

The rearrangement uses TRBV18 and TRBJ2-7, with D maybe TRBD2 (5 bases). Trimming removed 3 bases from V and 4 bases from J, with 25 bases in between. This CDR3 spans 18 amino acids. CDR1 and CDR2 from the germline V gene are KGHSH and LQKENI. The chain's CDR3 is CASSPLSKSSGTLYEQYF. DNA of the CDR3: TGTGCCAGCTCACCCTTATCCAAGTCCAGCGGAACTTTATACGAGCAGTACTTC.

CDR3 nucleotide sequence: TGCGCCAGCAGCCAAGACGTTCGTGGCAGCTCTGGAAACACCATATATTTT. Protein: CASSQDVRGSSGNTIYF. The chain links TRBV4-1 to TRBJ1-3, with unresolved D. CDR3 length: 17 residues. Between the trimmed V and J ends, which lost 0 bases and 0 bases, there was a span of 12 bases. CDR1 is MGHRA and CDR2 is YSYEKL in the germline V gene.